This T cell receptor beta chain was captured in a study of T cells in Graves' hyperthyroidism and ophthalmopathy. Study overall: Initial diagnosis, before any treatment, was when peripheral blood was collected.

Study-wide points: Ophthalmopathy was separated from stable hyperthyroidism by a 13 V-J model.

Germline V gene data show CDR1 as MDHEN and CDR2 as SYDVKM. The CDR3 loop spans 16 amino acids. With respect to this clonotype: What it binds is unknown. It may be a read error: a sequence one base away is much more abundant.

Those patients with uncontrolled infection, other autoimmune disease, pregnancy or lactation were excluded. Diagnostic assessment was based on clinical symptoms, serum thyroxine and TRAb, thyroid ultrasound and orbital computed tomography. RNA transcripts were the template for amplifying TCR beta CDR3 regions. The HTBI primer set served for first-round RT-PCR of the TCR CDR3. Each CDR3 protein is one row after TCRdb ran MiXCR on the multiplex PCR reads. The repertoire holds over 500,000 distinct CDR3 sequences, with more than 15% as singletons. Sequenced: blood. This TCR came from a woman between 18 and 29 years old with Graves' ophthalmopathy. The chain couples TRBV28 to TRBJ2-2; 11 nucleotides match TRBD2. CDR3 sequence reads: CASSFRLAGRAGKLFF. CDR3 nucleotide sequence: TGTGCCAGCAGTTTCAGACTAGCGGGAAGGGCCGGGAAGCTGTTTTTT. Full variable domain (rest looked up from reference TRBV28 and TRBJ2-2): DVKVTQSSRYLVKRTGEKVFLECVQDMDHENMFWYRQDPGLGLRLIYFSYDVKMKEKGDIPEGYSVSREKKERFSLILESASTNQTSMYLCASSFRLAGRAGKLFFGEGSRLTVL.